This T cell receptor beta chain was found in a study of shared clonotypes between healthy human individuals. About the study: Used for every donor were three CD4 naive, three CD4 memory, two CD8 naive and one CD8 memory plate. Study conclusions and caveats: Non-shared clonotypes showed lower generation probabilities than clonotypes common to all four donors. Between four donors, naive CD4 clonotypes were shared at a level of approximately 5%.

The CDR3 has 17 amino acids. The V end lost 4 bases, the J end lost 0 bases, and 13 bases lay between the germline ends. The V gene's germline CDR1 is ENHRY and CDR2 SYGVKD. Using immunoSEQ multiplex PCR, the repertoire was profiled, and TCRdb retains in-frame clones only, with some absent. The table includes around 1.4 million clones, approximately 98.5% detected once. The sample holds one count of this clone. Antigen: not known. Sequencing was performed on naive CD4+ T cells sorted from blood. Specified subset: CD45RA+ positively selected. The V gene is TRBV10-3, the J gene TRBJ2-6; perhaps D is TRBD1 or TRBD2 (5 bases each). This TCR was recovered from a man aged 30 to 39 in good health. DNA for the CDR3: TGTGCCATCAGTGGAGGCAGGGACGCCTCTGGGGCCAACGTCCTGACTTTC. Amino acids: CAISGGRDASGANVLTF.